Presented here are 18 T cell receptor beta chains from one specimen sequenced in a study of cytomegalovirus exposure and HLA in healthy donors. Primers: 60 Vbeta forward and 13 Jbeta reverse. Produced via immunoSEQ multiplex PCR; TCRdb's table is partial and in-frame only. Seen here are tens of thousands of clones, 78% observed once, and the top ten hold 4.5% to 7%. Sequencing input: PBMCs. The origin of the receptors is a male donor in good health and CMV-seropositive.

Concerning this clone itself: One end of the junction does not line up with germline, which may come from a read error. This chain joins TRBV4-1 and TRBJ1-5, with D perhaps matching TRBD1 (5 bases). The CDR3 has 16 residues. Germline V gene data show CDR1 as MGHRA and CDR2 as YSYEKL. The CDR3 region is CASSLSTQGGKQPQHF. The CDR3 nucleotides are TGCGCCAGCAGCCTCTCAACCCAGGGAGGCAAGCAGCCCCAGCATTTT.

The chain recombines TRBV5-1 with TRBJ1-1, with D unclear. This CDR3 contains 13 residues. The V end was cut by 6 bases, the J end by 1 base, with 10 bases between. Germline V gene sequence: CDR1 SGHRS, CDR2 YFSETQ. The CDR3 DNA follows: TGCGCCAGCACGGGAGGGCCGAACACTGAAGCTTTCTTT. Encoded protein: CASTGGPNTEAFF.

The table lists this clone with a few counts. This chain connects TRBV4-3 to TRBJ1-1; D is ambiguous. With 0 bases removed from V and 1 base from J, the gap between germline ends came to 6 bases. This CDR3 spans 14 amino acids. The germline V gene has CDR1 LGHNA and CDR2 YSLEER. The DNA for the CDR3 is TGCGCCAGCAGCCAAGAGGAGGGGAACACTGAAGCTTTCTTT. Amino acids: CASSQEEGNTEAFF.

The V gene is TRBV5-1, the J gene TRBJ1-6; TRBD1 matches 9 bases. There are 15 residues in the CDR3. V lost 4 bases to trimming and J lost 5 bases; unmatched junction nucleotides: 4. Germline V lookup: CDR1 SGHRS, CDR2 YFSETQ. The CDR3 loop reads CASSLRDRDNSPLHF. CDR3 DNA sequence: TGCGCCAGCAGCCTCCGGGACAGGGATAATTCACCCCTCCACTTT.

This clone was seen just once. The rearrangement links TRBV11-2 to TRBJ2-7; D unresolved. Between the trimmed V and J ends, which lost 1 base and 3 bases, there was a span of 10 bases. The V gene's germline CDR1 is SGHAT and CDR2 FQNNGV. CDR3 size: 14 residues. CDR3 DNA: TGTGCCAGCAGCTTAGCCCCTGAGGACTACGAGCAGTACTTC. Its protein product is CASSLAPEDYEQYF.

About this clone itself: This sample includes further DNA sequences coding for the same CDR3. V gene TRBV5-1 combines with J gene TRBJ1-4; TRBD1 agrees at 12 bases. Germline V gene lookup returns CDR1 SGHRS and CDR2 YFSETQ. The CDR3 has 16 amino acids. The ends lost 5 bases at V and 8 bases at J; junction bases unmatched: 10. CDR3 in amino acids: CASSPGTGGPGEKLFF. In nucleotides, the CDR3 is TGCGCCAGCAGTCCCGGGACAGGGGGCCCCGGGGAAAAACTGTTTTTT.

This clone was observed a few times. The chain has TRBV28 and TRBJ2-7; 8 bases agree with TRBD2. The CDR3 consists of 14 residues. V was pared by 4 bases and J by 6 bases, with 8 bases of the junction left unmatched. CDR1 MDHEN and CDR2 SYDVKM come from the germline V gene. The CDR3 bases are TGTGCCAGCAGTTCGTGGCGGGGGGTCGTCGAGCAGTACTTC. As protein: CASSSWRGVVEQYF.

The rearrangement links TRBV7-2 to TRBJ1-6; no definite D call. V shed 1 base and J shed 10 bases, with 8 bases lying between them. Per the germline V gene, CDR1 is SGHTA and CDR2 is FQGNSA. There are 13 residues in the CDR3. CDR3 loop: CASSLVVQSPLHF. The CDR3 region has the DNA TGTGCCAGCAGCTTAGTTGTCCAGTCACCCCTCCACTTT.

This clone occurred a few times. The chain combines TRBV5-6 with TRBJ2-7; D unresolved. Germline values: CDR1 SGHDT, CDR2 YYEEEE. Trimming pared 0 bases from V and 3 bases from J, leaving 7 bases between. The length of the CDR3 is 13 residues. In nucleotides, the CDR3 is TGTGCCAGCAGCTTGGCGGTGAGCTACGAGCAGTACTTC. It translates to CASSLAVSYEQYF.

The genes are TRBV10-3 and TRBJ2-3, with D perhaps TRBD2 (6 bases). Deletions cut 9 bases from V and 1 base from J, with 11 bases between. The CDR3 is 13 amino acids. Germline loops: CDR1 ENHRY, CDR2 SYGVKD. In DNA, the CDR3 is TGTGCCATAGAGGCTAGCGGCACAGATACGCAGTATTTT. The encoded protein is CAIEASGTDTQYF.

The DNA of the CDR3 is TGTGCCAGCAGCTTCGACAGGAACACCGGGGAGCTGTTTTTT. This gives the protein CASSFDRNTGELFF. This chain uses TRBV5-6 with TRBJ2-2, with D perhaps matching TRBD1 (5 bases). Germline V CDR1 and CDR2: SGHDT, YYEEEE. V dropped 2 bases and J dropped 1 base, with 6 bases sitting between them. The CDR3 length is 14 residues.

This rearrangement joins TRBV15 to TRBJ1-2, with 7 bases lining up with TRBD1. Unmatched junction bases numbered 17, after V lost 5 bases and J lost 8 bases. This CDR3 contains 16 residues. CDR1 and CDR2 from the germline V gene are LNHNV and YYDKDF (reference sequence). CDR3 amino acids: CATSAGTEDNIKGYTF. In DNA form, the CDR3 reads TGTGCCACCAGCGCCGGGACAGAGGATAACATTAAGGGCTACACCTTC.

The chain combines TRBV4-2 with TRBJ1-1, with a possible D match to TRBD1 (5 bases). This CDR3 is 14 amino acids long. V was clipped by 2 bases and J by 4 bases, with 11 bases between them. Germline V gives CDR1 LGHNA, CDR2 YNFKEQ. The CDR3 sequence: CASSQTPGGTEAFF. CDR3 in DNA: TGTGCCAGCAGCCAAACCCCCGGGGGCACTGAAGCTTTCTTT.

V and J are TRBV7-9 and TRBJ2-7; D remains unclear. V was pared by 4 bases and J by 6 bases, with 10 bases between. Germline CDR1 is SEHNR and CDR2 is FQNEAQ (reference sequence). This CDR3 has 12 amino acids. CDR3 sequence reads: CASSSRLCEQYF. The CDR3 DNA reads as TGTGCCAGCAGCTCTAGACTCTGCGAGCAGTACTTC.

The gene calls are TRBV5-3 and TRBJ1-2; tentatively, D is TRBD1 (6 bases). TRBV5-3 is designated an ORF whose function remains uncertain. The CDR3 has 17 amino acids. V gave up 2 bases and J gave up 2 bases, with 19 bases separating them. The CDR3 DNA reads as TGTGCCAGAAGCTTCCGGGTCGGGGTGGGGGCAAACTATGGCTACACCTTC. Amino acids: CARSFRVGVGANYGYTF.

The V gene is TRBV19, the J gene TRBJ2-3, with TRBD2 matching 7 bases. Per germline, CDR1 LNHDA and CDR2 SQIVND (reference sequence). There are 15 residues in the CDR3. With V trimmed by 6 bases and J by 4 bases, 10 bases remained unmatched. CDR3 DNA: TGTGCCAGTAGGATGACTAGCTTGGGGGCAGATACGCAGTATTTT. Its protein product is CASRMTSLGADTQYF.

The rearrangement links TRBV7-7 to TRBJ2-2, with TRBD2 as a possible D gene (6 bases). Trimming removed 2 bases at V and 7 bases at J, with 17 bases between. CDR1 and CDR2 (germline): SSHAT, FNYEAQ (reference sequence). The CDR3 contains 16 residues. This CDR3 reads CASSLSQAGFGGELFF. The CDR3 bases are TGTGCCAGCAGCTTATCGCAGGCGGGGTTCGGCGGGGAGCTGTTTTTT.

This chain joins TRBV6-1 and TRBJ1-4, with 8 bases fitting TRBD1. J was trimmed by 7 bases and V by 7 bases; bases with no gene match: 8. This CDR3 region has 14 residues. Germline lookup yields CDR1 MNHNS and CDR2 SASEGT. The CDR3 reads CASTLGQGFEKLFF. The CDR3 coding sequence is TGTGCCAGCACCCTCGGACAGGGTTTTGAAAAACTGTTTTTT.